This is a list of T cell receptor beta chains from one sample in a study of OX40 agonist ivuxolimab in advanced cancers. Data came from immunoSEQ multiplex PCR; TCRdb stores just in-frame clones and leaves some out. Here the sample spans under 70,000 clones, about 90% being singletons. Sample: CD4+ or CD8+ T cells sorted from blood, taken in a trial of the OX40 agonist ivuxolimab. The source of these receptors is an adult with an advanced solid tumor such as melanoma, head and neck, liver or kidney cancer. Both conserved end residues are part of each CDR3. Fields, in order: D gene, J gene, clone size, V gene, CDR3 protein, CDR3 DNA. A D gene is named only where the DNA matches it firmly. The listing skips clone size in some rows; elsewhere it reads once, few, many or a size class.

NA	TRBJ1-4	NA	TRBV19	CASSTSGLDEKLFF	TGTGCCAGTAGTACCTCCGGGCTTGATGAAAAACTGTTTTTT
NA	TRBJ2-1	NA	TRBV5-1	CASSLDMPYNEQFF	TGCGCCAGCAGCTTGGACATGCCCTACAATGAGCAGTTCTTC
NA	TRBJ1-2	NA	TRBV23-1	CASTTDRQANGYTF	TGCGCCAGCACCACAGACCGACAGGCTAATGGCTACACCTTC
NA	TRBJ2-5	NA	TRBV6-1	CASRTGPITQETQYF	TGTGCCAGCAGAACAGGGCCCATAACCCAAGAGACCCAGTACTTC
NA	TRBJ2-2	few	TRBV2	CASTNTGELFF	TGTGCCAGCACGAACACCGGGGAGCTGTTTTTT
TRBD1	TRBJ2-7	NA	TRBV30	CAWTKAPGQGPYEQYF	TGTGCCTGGACCAAAGCCCCGGGACAGGGACCCTACGAGCAGTACTTC
TRBD1	TRBJ2-1	NA	TRBV6-5	CASSYSGTDYNEQFF	TGTGCCAGCAGTTATTCCGGGACAGACTACAATGAGCAGTTCTTC
NA	TRBJ1-5	NA	TRBV6-5	CASSQRGVNQPQHF	TGTGCCAGCAGTCAACGGGGTGTCAATCAGCCCCAGCATTTT
NA	TRBJ2-5	NA	TRBV14	CASSQPLSGTETQYF	TGTGCCAGCAGCCAACCTCTGTCTGGAACCGAGACCCAGTACTTC
TRBD1	TRBJ1-3	NA	TRBV30	CAWRTGQGAGNTIYF	TGTGCCTGGAGGACCGGACAGGGCGCTGGAAACACCATATATTTT
TRBD1	TRBJ2-2	NA	TRBV7-2	CASSTRTGMGTGELFF	TGTGCCAGCAGCACACGGACAGGGATGGGCACCGGGGAGCTGTTTTTT
NA	TRBJ1-1	NA	TRBV6-5	CASSSVGTEAFF	TGTGCCAGCAGTTCGGTGGGCACTGAAGCTTTCTTT
NA	TRBJ1-3	NA	TRBV4-2	CASSQDLFSGNTIYF	TGTGCCAGCAGCCAAGATCTGTTCTCTGGAAACACCATATATTTT
NA	TRBJ1-5	few	TRBV5-1	CASSIEGQGSQPQHF	TGCGCCAGCAGCATAGAGGGACAAGGGAGTCAGCCCCAGCATTTT
NA	TRBJ2-7	NA	TRBV28	CASSSGTATTYEQYF	TGTGCCAGCAGTTCCGGGACGGCAACTACCTACGAGCAGTACTTC
TRBD1	TRBJ2-7	NA	TRBV19	CASSIRTGDYEQYF	TGTGCCAGTAGTATTCGGACAGGGGACTACGAGCAGTACTTC
NA	TRBJ2-1	NA	TRBV15	CATSRDPASSYNEQFF	TGTGCCACCAGCAGAGATCCGGCGAGCTCCTACAATGAGCAGTTCTTC
TRBD1	TRBJ1-3	NA	TRBV9	CASSPQGASGNTIYF	TGTGCCAGCAGCCCACAGGGGGCTTCTGGAAACACCATATATTTT
TRBD1	TRBJ2-7	NA	TRBV6-5	CASRPDRVGYEQYF	TGTGCCAGCAGACCGGACAGGGTGGGATACGAGCAGTACTTC
NA	TRBJ1-1	NA	TRBV6-1	CASSEQGPNTEAFF	TGTGCCAGCAGTGAACAGGGGCCGAACACTGAAGCTTTCTTT
NA	TRBJ2-2	NA	TRBV7-9	CASSLGLTDNTGELFF	TGTGCCAGCAGCTTAGGATTAACGGACAACACCGGGGAGCTGTTTTTT
NA	TRBJ1-5	NA	TRBV7-9	CASSSIDSSNQPQHF	TGTGCCAGCAGTTCCATTGACAGTAGCAATCAGCCCCAGCATTTT
TRBD2	TRBJ2-1	NA	TRBV10-2	CASSEGLAGENEQFF	TGCGCCAGCAGTGAGGGACTAGCGGGAGAAAATGAGCAGTTCTTC
NA	TRBJ2-1	NA	TRBV5-1	CASGGAGAYNEQFF	TGCGCCAGCGGAGGAGCAGGAGCCTACAATGAGCAGTTCTTC
NA	TRBJ2-2	NA	TRBV7-2	CASEVGAGTGELFF	TGTGCCAGCGAAGTGGGGGCAGGGACCGGGGAGCTGTTTTTT
TRBD2	TRBJ2-3	once	TRBV10-2	CASSESSAGGDTQYF	TGCGCCAGCAGTGAGTCATCGGCGGGAGGGGATACGCAGTATTTT
NA	TRBJ2-1	NA	TRBV6-6	CASSYSQVLGEQFF	TGTGCCAGCAGTTACTCACAGGTATTAGGTGAGCAGTTCTTC
TRBD2	TRBJ2-7	once	TRBV30	CAWSGLAGNEQYF	TGTGCCTGGAGCGGGCTAGCGGGAAACGAGCAGTACTTC
NA	TRBJ1-4	NA	TRBV5-1	CASSPAGNRDEKLFF	TGCGCCAGCAGCCCGGCCGGGAACAGGGATGAAAAACTGTTTTTT
NA	TRBJ1-6	NA	TRBV5-1	CASSLAGTNYNSPLHF	TGCGCCAGCAGCTTGGCCGGGACAAATTATAATTCACCCCTCCACTTT
NA	TRBJ1-5	NA	TRBV6-1	CASSQLSRSGQPQHF	TGTGCCAGCAGCCAACTGTCCAGGTCGGGTCAGCCCCAGCATTTT
NA	TRBJ2-2	NA	TRBV5-6	CASSPTGTNGELFF	TGTGCCAGCAGCCCGACAGGGACTAACGGGGAGCTGTTTTTT
TRBD2	TRBJ2-5	NA	TRBV6-5	CASSYAGGPGETQYF	TGTGCCAGCAGTTACGCGGGAGGCCCTGGGGAGACCCAGTACTTC
TRBD1	TRBJ2-7	NA	TRBV13	CASSSPDRGIQEQYF	TGTGCCAGCAGCTCCCCTGACAGGGGCATCCAGGAGCAGTACTTC
NA	TRBJ2-3	few	TRBV7-2	CASSKGLFTDTQYF	TGTGCCAGCAGCAAGGGACTGTTCACAGATACGCAGTATTTT
NA	TRBJ2-1	NA	TRBV5-1	CASSLGTLGSSNEQFF	TGCGCCAGCAGCTTGGGGACGCTGGGGTCCTCCAATGAGCAGTTCTTC
NA	TRBJ1-1	NA	TRBV19	CASSTYRRGTEAFF	TGTGCCAGTAGTACCTACCGTCGGGGCACTGAAGCTTTCTTT
TRBD2	TRBJ2-2	few	TRBV7-3	CASGTSGSTGELFF	TGTGCCAGCGGGACTAGCGGGAGTACCGGGGAGCTGTTTTTT
TRBD1	TRBJ2-7	once	TRBV28	CASSQGAGGLYEQYF	TGTGCCAGCAGTCAGGGGGCAGGGGGCCTCTACGAGCAGTACTTC
NA	TRBJ1-3	NA	TRBV5-4	CASSEGGISGNTIYF	TGTGCCAGCAGCGAGGGGGGGATCTCTGGAAACACCATATATTTT
NA	TRBJ1-2	NA	TRBV7-9	CASSLDTGHPYGYTF	TGTGCCAGCAGCTTAGACACAGGGCACCCCTATGGCTACACCTTC
NA	TRBJ1-5	NA	TRBV2	CASSAPSRGSNQPQHF	TGTGCCAGCAGTGCCCCTTCACGAGGGAGCAATCAGCCCCAGCATTTT
NA	TRBJ2-1	NA	TRBV28	CASSSGGVGDYNEQFF	TGTGCCAGCAGTTCCGGAGGGGTAGGTGACTACAATGAGCAGTTCTTC
NA	TRBJ2-3	few	TRBV5-1	CASSSTPGLTSRDTQYF	TGCGCCAGCAGCTCCACCCCGGGACTGACAAGTAGAGATACGCAGTATTTT
TRBD1	TRBJ2-7	NA	TRBV6-5	CATHSGQGAYEQYF	TGTGCCACCCACTCGGGACAGGGGGCCTACGAGCAGTACTTC
NA	TRBJ1-2	NA	TRBV19	CASSLRQMDGYTF	TGTGCCAGTAGTCTCCGACAGATGGATGGCTACACCTTC
NA	TRBJ2-5	NA	TRBV11-3	CASSPYSGVETQYF	TGTGCCAGCAGCCCATACTCAGGGGTGGAGACCCAGTACTTC
TRBD2	TRBJ2-3	NA	TRBV7-2	CASSTSGVSTDTQYF	TGTGCCAGCAGCACAAGCGGGGTTAGCACAGATACGCAGTATTTT
NA	TRBJ2-1	NA	TRBV9	CASSVLDSYNEQFF	TGTGCCAGCAGCGTCCTCGACAGTTACAATGAGCAGTTCTTC
TRBD1	TRBJ2-2	NA	TRBV14	CASSHPRGQGDTGELFF	TGTGCCAGCAGCCACCCTCGGGGACAGGGAGATACCGGGGAGCTGTTTTTT
TRBD1	TRBJ1-1	NA	TRBV5-1	CASSLPTGGAEAFF	TGCGCCAGCAGCTTACCTACAGGGGGCGCTGAAGCTTTCTTT
TRBD2	TRBJ2-1	NA	TRBV19	CASSITSDYNEQFF	TGTGCCAGTAGTATCACTAGCGACTACAATGAGCAGTTCTTC
TRBD2	TRBJ2-7	NA	TRBV4-3	CASSQEIVPRTSGSYEQYF	TGCGCCAGCAGCCAAGAAATCGTCCCAAGGACTAGCGGGAGCTACGAGCAGTACTTC